This TCR beta chain stems from a study of OX40 agonist ivuxolimab in advanced cancers. Measured with immunoSEQ multiplex PCR; TCRdb has only the in-frame clones, and not every one. The table shows tens of thousands of clones, with less than 90% occurring only once. This clonotype originated in an adult with an advanced solid tumor such as melanoma, head and neck, liver or kidney cancer. The sequenced sample was CD4+ or CD8+ T cells sorted from blood, obtained in a trial of the OX40 agonist ivuxolimab.

The CDR3 loop is CATLRQGNTGELFF. The CDR3 bases are TGTGCCACCCTTCGACAGGGTAACACCGGGGAGCTGTTTTTT. The chain is built from TRBV27 and TRBJ2-2, with 7 bases fitting TRBD1. There are 14 residues in the CDR3. The J segment lost 2 bases and the V segment lost 10 bases, leaving 7 bases of the junction unmatched. Germline CDR1 and CDR2: MNHEY and SMNVEV (reference sequence).